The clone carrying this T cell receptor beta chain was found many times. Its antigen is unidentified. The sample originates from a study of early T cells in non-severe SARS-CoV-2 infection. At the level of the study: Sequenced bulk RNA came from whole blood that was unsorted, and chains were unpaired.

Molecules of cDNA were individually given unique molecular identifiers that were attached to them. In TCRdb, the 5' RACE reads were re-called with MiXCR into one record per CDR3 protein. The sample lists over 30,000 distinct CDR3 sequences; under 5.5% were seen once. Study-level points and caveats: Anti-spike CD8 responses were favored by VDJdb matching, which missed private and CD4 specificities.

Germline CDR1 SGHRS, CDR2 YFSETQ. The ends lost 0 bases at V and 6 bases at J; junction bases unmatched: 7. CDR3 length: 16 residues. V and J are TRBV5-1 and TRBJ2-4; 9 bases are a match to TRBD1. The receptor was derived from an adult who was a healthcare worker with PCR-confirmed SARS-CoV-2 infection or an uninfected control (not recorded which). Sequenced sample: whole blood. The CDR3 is CASSLDTGGAGNIQYF. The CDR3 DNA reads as TGCGCCAGCAGCTTGGACACAGGGGGCGCGGGAAACATTCAGTACTTC.